This T cell receptor beta chain appears in the sequencing data of a study of graft-versus-host responses after intestinal transplantation. General observations from the study: Graft-donor T cell macrochimerism in patients accompanied high graft-versus-host to host-versus-graft clonal ratios in allografts.

A word on this clone: Its specificity is unknown.

The V segment lost 5 bases and the J segment 5 bases; nucleotides outside the gene matches: 3. The CDR3 contains 12 residues. CDR1 and CDR2 from the germline V gene are MNHEY and SVGAGI. Only in-frame clones appear in the TCRdb table, and some are missing; sequencing was by immunoSEQ multiplex PCR. The sample has 85,000 to 130,000 clones, more than 75% seen once; the top ten hold about 0.9%. This receptor was identified in a human donor who received an intestinal transplant. The chain is built from TRBV6-5 and TRBJ2-7; 7 positions match TRBD1. The sample was unstimulated CD4+ T cells sorted from spleen or lymph node cells, taken before intestinal transplant. The CDR3 loop is CASSTGVDEQYF. In DNA form, the CDR3 reads TGTGCCAGCAGTACAGGGGTCGACGAGCAGTACTTC.